What follows describes a single T cell receptor beta chain. Its antigen is unidentified. The junction shows a germline mismatch at one end, possibly a read error. The germline gives CDR1 SGHRS, CDR2 YFSETQ. The CDR3 spans 13 residues. The sample originates from a study of neoadjuvant nivolumab and ipilimumab in lung cancer. The study's findings and limits: From pretherapy to surgery, tumor richness and clonality rose with dual therapy.

The method was immunoSEQ multiplex PCR; TCRdb's version includes in-frame clones alone and lacks a portion of them. The data show fewer than 30,000 clones, more than 75% seen once. V and J are TRBV5-1 and TRBJ2-1; tentatively, D is TRBD1 or TRBD2 (5 bases each). This clonotype originated in an adult with non-small cell lung cancer. The sequencing here drew on tumor tissue, taken after neoadjuvant nivolumab, alone or with ipilimumab, at or shortly before surgery. The CDR3 here is CASNLGENPKQFF. CDR3 nucleotides: TGCGCCAGCAACTTGGGGGAGAACCCAAAGCAGTTCTTC.